In its sample, the clone carrying this T cell receptor beta chain is medium-sized (0.01 to 0.1%). This entry belongs to a study of glioma-infiltrating T cells. Amplification of TCR alpha and beta CDR3 regions from RNA used iRepertoire nested multiplex PCR. TCRdb used MiXCR to reprocess the multiplex PCR reads, holding one entry per CDR3 protein. The data show about 4,900 distinct CDR3 sequences, 25% to 40% seen once. The sequenced material came from glioma tissue, nonneoplastic brain tissue, or PBMCs (not recorded which). This TCR was recovered from a human donor with low-grade glioma or glioblastoma, undergoing nonglioma brain surgery, or in good health (not recorded which).

In nucleotides, the CDR3 is TGTGCCAGCAGTTTTTCATGGCAGGGAGGCACTGAAGCTTTCTTT. This gives the protein CASSFSWQGGTEAFF. This chain joins TRBV28 and TRBJ1-1, with a tentative D call TRBD1 (5 bases). The V gene's germline CDR1 is MDHEN and CDR2 SYDVKM. V dropped 3 bases and J dropped 4 bases, with 15 bases sitting between them. The CDR3 runs 15 residues.